This T cell receptor (beta chain) originates from a study of shared clonotypes between healthy human individuals. General study findings and limits: What limited the represented genetic and exposure-history diversity was the small number of donors.

Points on this clone: Its antigen is currently unknown.

Terminally differentiated effector memory CD45RA+ cells were excluded by CCR7 positive selection of CD45RO-negative cells. None of the donors, who were healthy HIV-negative adults, had recently had acute infections or vaccinations. Per the original data handling: Junction-only sequences without quality scores were provided by ImmunoSEQ, so filtering was different. The protocol was immunoSEQ multiplex PCR, while the TCRdb copy is restricted to in-frame clones and leaves out a portion. For V, J and clone size, that table is used; D and trimming come from the DNA. The data show about 2 million clones, around 96% seen once. Sequencing was carried out using naive CD8+ T cells sorted from blood. The sequence came from a man between 18 and 35 years old in good health.

This CDR3 is CASSHVPRPGDLTYEQYF. CDR3 nucleotides: TGCGCCAGCAGCCACGTTCCAAGGCCGGGGGACCTAACCTACGAGCAGTACTTC. The gene calls are TRBV4-1 and TRBJ2-7; a possible D gene is TRBD2 (6 bases). CDR3 length: 18 amino acids. Trimming stripped 3 bases from V and 2 bases from J, with 23 bases between. CDR1 is MGHRA, CDR2 YSYEKL, per germline.